This paragraph reports one TCR beta chain. The antigen remains unidentified. This sample stems from a study of T cell responses to AZD1222 COVID-19 vaccine. Study-wide background: Analysis merged second doses at about 4 or about 12 weeks. General study results and limits: Clonal diversity may have been underestimated, and the donors were mostly white British, with more females than males.

CDR1 is LGHDT and CDR2 is YNNKEL in the germline V gene (reference sequence). The CDR3 consists of 17 residues. Deletions cut 3 bases from V and 1 base from J, with 19 bases between. Clones were read by immunoSEQ multiplex PCR, and TCRdb kept only the in-frame ones, dropping some. The top ten clones hold around 1.5% of a sample with about 110,000 clones, 88% of them seen once. The material was peripheral blood, obtained on day 0 of AZD1222 vaccination. The V gene is TRBV3-1 (or the pseudogene TRBV3-2), the J gene TRBJ2-7; no firm D call. This clonotype was obtained from an adult in good health. CDR3: CASSHAYGRTVSYEQYF. The CDR3 region has the DNA TGTGCCAGCAGCCACGCCTACGGAAGGACGGTTTCCTACGAGCAGTACTTC.